This is a list of T cell receptor beta chains from one sample in a study of beta chain features in type 1 diabetes. Assay: immunoSEQ multiplex PCR; the TCRdb copy retains only in-frame clones and omits some. Of about 240,000 clones detected, about 26% appear once; the ten largest clones hold under 5%. Material for sequencing was central memory CD4+ T cells from blood. Receptor source: a man under 40 in good health. Each CDR3 is given with its conserved first and last residue. Each record gives: V gene, clone size, J gene, D gene, CDR3 protein, CDR3 DNA. A D gene is named only where the DNA matches it firmly. The listing skips clone size in some rows; elsewhere it reads once, few, many or a size class.

V gene: TRBV7-9; clone size: -; J gene: TRBJ2-3; D gene: -; CDR3 protein: CASSLVGGLAQYF; CDR3 DNA: TGTGCCAGCAGCTTAGTCGGAGGCCTGGCGCAGTATTTT
V gene: TRBV29-1; clone size: few; J gene: TRBJ1-2; D gene: -; CDR3 protein: CSVGVPSYGYTF; CDR3 DNA: TGCAGCGTGGGGGTCCCGAGCTATGGCTACACCTTC
V gene: TRBV5-4; clone size: -; J gene: TRBJ2-2; D gene: -; CDR3 protein: CASSRSPGQKTGELFF; CDR3 DNA: TGTGCCAGCAGCCGCTCACCCGGTCAAAAAACCGGGGAGCTGTTTTTT
V gene: TRBV4-3; clone size: few; J gene: TRBJ2-7; D gene: TRBD2; CDR3 protein: CASSQGTAGLAGPFEQYF; CDR3 DNA: TGCGCCAGCAGCCAGGGGACCGCCGGACTAGCCGGACCGTTCGAGCAGTACTTC
V gene: TRBV28; clone size: -; J gene: TRBJ1-2; D gene: -; CDR3 protein: CASFRNYGYTF; CDR3 DNA: TGTGCCAGCTTCAGGAACTATGGCTACACCTTC
V gene: TRBV7-2; clone size: few; J gene: TRBJ1-1; D gene: -; CDR3 protein: CASSPGLTEAFF; CDR3 DNA: TGTGCCAGCAGCCCTGGACTGACTGAAGCTTTCTTT
V gene: TRBV18; clone size: -; J gene: TRBJ1-2; D gene: TRBD1; CDR3 protein: CASSEGQGIGYTF; CDR3 DNA: TGTGCCAGCTCAGAGGGACAGGGGATTGGCTACACCTTC
V gene: TRBV19; clone size: -; J gene: TRBJ2-3; D gene: TRBD1; CDR3 protein: CASSRDRQITDTQYF; CDR3 DNA: TGTGCCAGTAGTAGGGACAGACAAATCACAGATACGCAGTATTTT
V gene: TRBV6-5; clone size: few; J gene: TRBJ1-1; D gene: TRBD1; CDR3 protein: CASWDRKAEAFF; CDR3 DNA: TGTGCCAGCTGGGACAGGAAGGCTGAAGCTTTCTTT
V gene: TRBV29-1; clone size: few; J gene: TRBJ1-1; D gene: -; CDR3 protein: CSVRSGLPEAFF; CDR3 DNA: TGCAGCGTCAGATCAGGGTTACCTGAAGCTTTCTTT
V gene: TRBV5-6; clone size: many; J gene: TRBJ2-4; D gene: -; CDR3 protein: CASSFAKNIQYF; CDR3 DNA: TGTGCCAGCAGCTTCGCCAAAAACATTCAGTACTTC
V gene: TRBV5-6; clone size: -; J gene: TRBJ1-2; D gene: -; CDR3 protein: CASSTVGGIYGYTF; CDR3 DNA: TGTGCCAGCAGCACGGTGGGCGGCATCTATGGCTACACCTTC
V gene: TRBV9; clone size: -; J gene: TRBJ2-3; D gene: TRBD2; CDR3 protein: CASSTWGGGDTDTQYF; CDR3 DNA: TGTGCCAGCAGCACCTGGGGCGGGGGAGACACAGATACGCAGTATTTT
V gene: TRBV5-4; clone size: -; J gene: TRBJ2-3; D gene: -; CDR3 protein: CASSLSQGRTDTQYF; CDR3 DNA: TGTGCCAGCAGCTTGAGCCAGGGGAGAACAGATACGCAGTATTTT
V gene: TRBV6-5; clone size: -; J gene: TRBJ2-3; D gene: TRBD2; CDR3 protein: CASSYSAAGATDTQYF; CDR3 DNA: TGTGCCAGCAGTTACTCCGCAGCGGGAGCGACAGATACGCAGTATTTT
V gene: TRBV10-3; clone size: -; J gene: TRBJ2-5; D gene: -; CDR3 protein: CASSAGQQETQYF; CDR3 DNA: TGTGCCTCCTCCGCGGGACAGCAAGAGACCCAGTACTTC
V gene: TRBV4-1; clone size: -; J gene: TRBJ2-2; D gene: -; CDR3 protein: CASSQDQGTGELFF; CDR3 DNA: TGCGCCAGCAGCCAAGATCAGGGGACCGGGGAGCTGTTTTTT
V gene: TRBV27; clone size: few; J gene: TRBJ2-1; D gene: -; CDR3 protein: CASSRSGGARIRDEQFF; CDR3 DNA: TGTGCCAGCAGTCGGTCTGGAGGGGCCAGGATTCGTGATGAGCAGTTCTTC
V gene: TRBV29-1; clone size: -; J gene: TRBJ1-1; D gene: -; CDR3 protein: CSVTTGFAEAFF; CDR3 DNA: TGCAGCGTTACTACAGGGTTCGCTGAAGCTTTCTTT
V gene: TRBV6-1; clone size: many; J gene: TRBJ2-2; D gene: -; CDR3 protein: CASSVFSTGELFF; CDR3 DNA: TGTGCCAGCAGTGTTTTTTCCACCGGGGAGCTGTTTTTT
V gene: TRBV30; clone size: -; J gene: TRBJ2-1; D gene: -; CDR3 protein: CAWRGNRQRGLNEQFF; CDR3 DNA: TGTGCCTGGAGGGGCAACAGGCAACGTGGTTTGAATGAGCAGTTCTTC
V gene: TRBV25-1; clone size: few; J gene: TRBJ1-1; D gene: -; CDR3 protein: CASSERGPNTEAFF; CDR3 DNA: TGTGCCAGCAGTGAAAGGGGTCCAAACACTGAAGCTTTCTTT
V gene: TRBV27; clone size: -; J gene: TRBJ2-3; D gene: -; CDR3 protein: CASGGSSSTDTQYF; CDR3 DNA: TGTGCCAGTGGGGGTTCTTCTAGCACAGATACGCAGTATTTT
V gene: TRBV30; clone size: -; J gene: TRBJ2-1; D gene: -; CDR3 protein: CAWSVGKWGELRNEQFF; CDR3 DNA: TGTGCCTGGAGTGTAGGGAAGTGGGGGGAATTGAGGAATGAGCAGTTCTTC